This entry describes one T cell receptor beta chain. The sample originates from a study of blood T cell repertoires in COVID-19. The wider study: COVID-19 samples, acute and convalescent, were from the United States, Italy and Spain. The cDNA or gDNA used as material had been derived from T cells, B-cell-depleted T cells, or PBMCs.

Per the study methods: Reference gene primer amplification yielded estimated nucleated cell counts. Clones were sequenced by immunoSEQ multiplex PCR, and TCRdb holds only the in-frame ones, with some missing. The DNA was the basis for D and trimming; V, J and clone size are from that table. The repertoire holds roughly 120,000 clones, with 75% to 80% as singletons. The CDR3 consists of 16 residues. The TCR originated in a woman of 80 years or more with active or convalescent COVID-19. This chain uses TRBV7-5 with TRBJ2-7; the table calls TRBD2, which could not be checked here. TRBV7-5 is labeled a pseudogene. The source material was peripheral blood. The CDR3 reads CVRSLGTGETTYEQYF. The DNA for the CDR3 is TGTGTCAGAAGCCTAGGGACGGGTGAGACTACCTACGAGCAGTACTTC.